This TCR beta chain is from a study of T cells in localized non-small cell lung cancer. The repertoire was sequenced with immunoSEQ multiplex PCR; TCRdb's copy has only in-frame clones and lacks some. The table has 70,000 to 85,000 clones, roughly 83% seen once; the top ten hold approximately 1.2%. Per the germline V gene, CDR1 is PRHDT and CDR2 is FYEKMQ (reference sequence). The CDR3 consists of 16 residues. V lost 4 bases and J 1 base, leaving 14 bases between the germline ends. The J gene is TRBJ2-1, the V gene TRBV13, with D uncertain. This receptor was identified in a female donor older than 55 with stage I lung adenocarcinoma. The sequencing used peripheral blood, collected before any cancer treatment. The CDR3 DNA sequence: TGTGCCAGCAGCTCAGTCGCGGCCTTTTCCTACAATGAGCAGTTCTTC. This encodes CASSSVAAFSYNEQFF.